This TCR beta chain was retrieved from a study of PD-L1 blockade in urothelial cancer. Study overall: Patients previously received 0 to 3 chemotherapy regimens. A median roughly 130,000 T cells were found in blood samples.

V gave up 4 bases and J gave up 0 bases; unmatched junction bases: 6. From germline, CDR1 is MDHEN and CDR2 SYDVKM. CDR3 length: 16 amino acids. As for time point: peripheral blood 6 weeks after treatment start. Patients were living with locally advanced or metastatic urothelial carcinoma. Repertoires were generated with immunoSEQ multiplex PCR, while TCRdb's copy carries only in-frame clones and drops some. The data contain some 120,000 clones, roughly 89% of them singletons. This clone has just a few counts. This receptor was obtained from a man in his sixties with urothelial cancer. The sequences come from PBMCs, collected around atezolizumab (anti-PD-L1) treatment. The chain has TRBV28 and TRBJ1-3, with 7 nucleotides matching TRBD1. In nucleotides, the CDR3 is TGTGCCAGCAGTTCGTGGACAGGTACCTCTGGAAACACCATATATTTT. Protein product: CASSSWTGTSGNTIYF. Full variable domain (missing parts from reference TRBV28 and TRBJ1-3): DVKVTQSSRYLVKRTGEKVFLECVQDMDHENMFWYRQDPGLGLRLIYFSYDVKMKEKGDIPEGYSVSREKKERFSLILESASTNQTSMYLCASSSWTGTSGNTIYFGEGSWLTVV.